What follows are 17 T cell receptor beta chains derived from one specimen sequenced in a study of T-cell reconstitution after alpha-beta-depleted transplantation in children. Unique molecular identifiers were incorporated during preparation of the TCRbeta library. Via MiXCR, TCRdb re-called the PCR reads, giving one row per CDR3 protein. The repertoire consists of about a million distinct CDR3 sequences, with about 31% occurring once and the leading ten covering 28%. The sample consisted of PBMCs, mostly from graft donor cells, taken 360 days after TCRalphabeta/CD19-depleted stem cell transplant. These receptors were obtained from a boy under two years old who had a stem cell transplant for SCID, so the T cells may come from the graft donor.

V usage is TRBV10-3 and J usage is TRBJ1-3; D unresolved. This CDR3 region has 19 residues. Germline CDR1 and CDR2: ENHRY and SYGVKD. V lost 2 bases to trimming and J lost 0 bases, with 20 bases between them. CDR3 sequence (DNA): TGTGCCATCAGTGAGGAACAGCTAGGCCTCACTAACTCTGGAAACACCATATATTTT. Translated: CAISEEQLGLTNSGNTIYF.

V gene TRBV2 combines with J gene TRBJ2-5; 10 bases align to TRBD2. The CDR3 extends over 16 amino acids. CDR1 SNHLY and CDR2 FYNNEI come from the germline V gene. Trimming at V came to 1 base and at J to 4 bases, leaving 6 bases not matched to a gene. The CDR3 here is CASSEGGSGGRETQYF. DNA for the CDR3: TGTGCCAGCAGTGAAGGGGGTAGCGGGGGGCGAGAGACCCAGTACTTC.

The sample holds a few counts of this clonotype. The chain combines TRBV4-2 with TRBJ2-3; TRBD2 might be the D (5 bases). The CDR3 is 16 amino acids. Trimming removed 0 bases from V and 0 bases from J, with 10 bases in between. Germline loops: CDR1 LGHNA, CDR2 YNFKEQ. DNA for the CDR3: TGTGCCAGCAGCCAAGATCAGACTACTAGCACAGATACGCAGTATTTT. This codes for CASSQDQTTSTDTQYF.

The CDR3 sequence is CASSLKGAAFF. CDR3 coding DNA: TGTGCCAGCAGCTTAAAGGGGGCGGCTTTCTTT. The V call is TRBV7-9, the J call TRBJ1-1; 7 positions match TRBD1. Unmatched junction bases numbered 2, after V lost 2 bases and J lost 11 bases. The CDR3 sequence is 11 residues long. The V gene's germline CDR1 is SEHNR and CDR2 FQNEAQ (reference sequence).

This clonotype came up a few times. The chain uses TRBV2 and TRBJ2-2; the D gene could be TRBD1 or TRBD2 (5 bases each). CDR3 length: 15 residues. CDR1 and CDR2 (germline): SNHLY, FYNNEI. Between the trimmed V and J ends, which lost 8 bases and 3 bases, there was a span of 16 bases. DNA for the CDR3: TGTGCCAGCCTTCCCGGGGCTGGGGACACCGGGGAGCTGTTTTTT. As protein: CASLPGAGDTGELFF. The entire variable domain, with the rest obtained from reference TRBV2 and TRBJ2-2, is as follows: EPEVTQTPSHQVTQMGQEVILRCVPISNHLYFYWYRQILGQKVEFLVSFYNNEISEKSEIFDDQFSVERPDGSNFTLKIRSTKLEDSAMYFCASLPGAGDTGELFFGEGSRLTVL.

Only a few counts were recorded for this clonotype. The chain has TRBV6-5 and TRBJ2-7, with a tentative D call TRBD1 (6 bases). V lost 0 bases and J 2 bases, leaving 11 bases between the germline ends. The CDR3 runs to 15 residues. Germline loops: CDR1 MNHEY, CDR2 SVGAGI. CDR3 protein: CASSYSARGAYEQYF. CDR3 sequence (DNA): TGTGCCAGCAGTTACTCGGCCAGGGGCGCCTACGAGCAGTACTTC.

The gene calls are TRBV3-1 and TRBJ2-6; the D is unclear. Germline V gene sequence: CDR1 LGHDT, CDR2 YNNKEL (reference sequence). The V end lost 4 bases, the J end lost 0 bases, and 7 bases lay between the germline ends. CDR3 length: 15 residues. CDR3 in DNA: TGTGCCAGCAGCCCCAGAATCTCTGGGGCCAACGTCCTGACTTTC. This gives the protein CASSPRISGANVLTF. The full variable domain, its missing parts supplied by reference TRBV3-1 and TRBJ2-6, is DTAVSQTPKYLVTQMGNDKSIKCEQNLGHDTMYWYKQDSKKFLKIMFSYNNKELIINETVPNRFSPKSPDKAHLNLHINSLELGDSAVYFCASSPRISGANVLTFGAGSRLTVL.

This clonotype was found a few times. V usage is TRBV5-1 and J usage is TRBJ1-5, with D unclear. Germline V lookup: CDR1 SGHRS, CDR2 YFSETQ. V lost 0 bases, J lost 5 bases, and 9 bases lay in between. The CDR3 consists of 14 residues. Written as DNA, the CDR3 is TGCGCCAGCAGCTTGGTCCCGGGTTATCAGCCCCAGCATTTT. Protein product: CASSLVPGYQPQHF.

The table lists this clonotype with a few counts. The chain couples TRBV5-5 to TRBJ2-7; the D is unclear. V lost 1 base and J lost 2, with 16 bases in between. The CDR3 length is 16 residues. CDR1 and CDR2 from the germline V gene are SGHKS and YYEKEE (reference sequence). CDR3: CASSLPLDQATYEQYF. The CDR3 DNA sequence: TGTGCCAGCAGCTTGCCCCTTGACCAGGCAACCTACGAGCAGTACTTC.

This chain connects TRBV7-2 to TRBJ2-7; 7 bases are shared with TRBD1. The CDR3 is 12 amino acids. In germline, CDR1 is SGHTA, CDR2 FQGNSA. V lost 3 bases and J lost 9; bases outside the gene matches: 5. Here the CDR3 reads CASSFRQGGQYF. The CDR3 DNA reads as TGTGCCAGCAGCTTTCGACAGGGTGGGCAGTACTTC.

V usage is TRBV29-1 and J usage is TRBJ2-3, with a possible D match to TRBD1 (6 bases). With 4 bases removed from V and 1 base from J, the gap between germline ends came to 6 bases. The length of the CDR3 is 12 residues. Germline V gene sequence: CDR1 SQVTM, CDR2 ANQGSEA. The CDR3 region is CSVGQGTDTQYF. DNA for the CDR3: TGCAGCGTTGGACAGGGCACAGATACGCAGTATTTT.

The rearrangement joins TRBV18 to TRBJ2-7; D is tentatively TRBD1 or TRBD2 (5 bases each). The CDR3 spans 14 residues. Trimming left V 3 bases short and J 6 bases short, with 15 bases between. CDR1 and CDR2 from the germline V gene are KGHSH and LQKENI. Here the CDR3 reads CASSPRDGPLEQYF. The CDR3 DNA reads as TGTGCCAGCTCACCCCGGGACGGACCCCTCGAGCAGTACTTC.

V is TRBV12-3 or TRBV12-4 and J is TRBJ2-7; tentatively, D is TRBD1 (6 bases). Trimming took off 3 bases at V and 5 bases at J, with 14 bases between the two ends. There are 14 residues in the CDR3. CDR3 sequence: CASSLFQGSDEQYF. The CDR3 DNA reads TGTGCCAGCAGTTTGTTTCAGGGGTCGGACGAGCAGTACTTC.

The chain joins TRBV12-3 or TRBV12-4 to TRBJ2-2; 11 bases match TRBD2. J gave up 2 bases and V 6 bases, and 5 bases lay outside the gene matches. CDR3 length equals 16 residues. CDR3 sequence (DNA): TGTGCCAGCAGGCCTCTAGCGGGGGGAAACACCGGGGAGCTGTTTTTT. Amino acid sequence: CASRPLAGGNTGELFF.

This clonotype showed up many times. This chain connects TRBV4-1 to TRBJ2-1; no definite D call. The CDR3 loop spans 12 amino acids. The V gene lost 4 bases and the J gene lost 7 bases, with 8 bases spanning the gap. CDR1 MGHRA and CDR2 YSYEKL come from the germline V gene. The CDR3, as DNA: TGCGCCAGCAGCCCCCACCGGAATGAGCAGTTCTTC. Encoded protein: CASSPHRNEQFF.

V and J are TRBV7-2 and TRBJ1-3, with D hard to call. The V gene lost 5 bases and the J gene lost 0 bases, with 14 bases spanning the gap. The germline V gene has CDR1 SGHTA and CDR2 FQGNSA. The CDR3 has 16 amino acids. CDR3 region: CASSAARPSSGNTIYF. In DNA, the CDR3 is TGTGCCAGCAGCGCGGCCCGGCCCAGCTCTGGAAACACCATATATTTT.

In this sample, this clonotype turned up a few times. V usage is TRBV12-3 or TRBV12-4 and J usage is TRBJ1-4, with D hard to call. The CDR3 length is 13 residues. V lost 5 bases, J lost 6 bases, and 10 bases lay in between. CDR3 in amino acids: CASSPSEDEKLFF. CDR3 coding DNA: TGTGCCAGCAGTCCCTCCGAGGATGAAAAACTGTTTTTT.